This TCR beta chain was observed in a study of T cells in localized non-small cell lung cancer. The table lists this clone with a few counts. Sequenced by immunoSEQ multiplex PCR; TCRdb stores in-frame clones only, minus some. The table records some 2,500 clones, 20% to 25% of them present only once. The V gene lost 7 bases and the J gene lost 1 base, with 10 bases spanning the gap. The length of the CDR3 is 13 residues. Germline loops: CDR1 MNHGY, CDR2 SAAAGT. The V gene is TRBV6-8, the J gene TRBJ1-1; TRBD1 is a possible D gene (6 bases). The receptor comes from a man aged 35-69 years with stage II lung adenocarcinoma. Specimen: lung tumor tissue, collected before any cancer treatment. DNA for the CDR3: TGTGCCAGCACCGACAGGCCGAACACTGAAGCTTTCTTT. Amino acids: CASTDRPNTEAFF.